The present T cell receptor beta chain was sequenced within a study of circulating CD8 cells and anti-PD-1 response in melanoma. Points from the study as a whole: Most experiments lacked replicates. Expanded sorted subsets were checked for tumor reactivity using peptides. DNEG was most diverse; TIGIT repertoires were least diverse.

Sorting of live CD3+CD8+TCRalphabeta+ cells by PD-1 and/or TIGIT gave four subsets. Trimming took 1 base from V and 6 from J, leaving 11 bases between them. CDR1 and CDR2 (germline): KGHDR, SFDVKD. This CDR3 has 15 residues. Within the sample, this clonotype is large (0.1 to 1%). Antigen specificity is unknown. Using approximately 15 ng of total RNA, TCR libraries were made with the QIAseq Immune Repertoire TCR panel. TCRdb reanalysed the reads using MiXCR and keeps one entry per CDR3 protein. The sample has about 450 distinct CDR3 sequences, about 10% seen once; the top ten hold less than 45%. The chain links TRBV24-1 to TRBJ2-2; tentative D call: TRBD1 (6 bases). This receptor was identified in a human donor with melanoma. The material sequenced was CD8+ T cells from PBMCs, taken at baseline or after one month of anti-PD-1 therapy (not recorded which). CDR3 sequence: CATSDLKGESGELFF. As DNA, the CDR3 is TGTGCCACCAGTGATTTAAAGGGGGAGTCCGGGGAGCTGTTTTTT.